This entry is about one TCR beta chain. The antigen it binds to is not known. TCRdb names Illumina HiSeq 2000 as the instrument used. TCR beta cDNA libraries were prepared using 5'RACE template switching, which introduced a universal primer site and unique molecular identifiers. Synthesis of cDNA was primed from the TCR beta constant segment and was followed by two consecutive PCR amplification steps. As for the original processing: Reads were demultiplexed and grouped by UMI with MIGEC, and clonotypes were assembled and quantified with MiTCR. Only TCR cDNA sequences supported by at least two reads were kept to exclude erroneous sequences. The tcR package was used for downstream repertoire analysis, and clonotypes were matched between fractions using CDR3 nucleotide sequence together with V segment. VDJmatch was used to annotate antigen specificity against VDJdb, with one amino acid substitution in CDR3 allowed. TCRdb reprocessed the public reads and reports one entry per CDR3 protein sequence, without DNA. TCRdb, rather than the study authors, made the V and J calls. The table held for this sample gives 400,000 to 500,000 distinct CDR3 sequences. The ten largest make up less than 7.5% of the sample.

HCMV-specific IgG was detected in serum with a commercial ELISA kit to determine HCMV serostatus. Ficoll density gradient centrifugation was used to isolate peripheral blood mononuclear cells from blood. The germline V gene encodes CDR1 LNHNV and CDR2 YYDKDF (reference sequence). The CDR3 numbers 16 residues from cysteine through phenylalanine. The nucleotide record is missing. The record originates from a study of T cells expressing NK-cell markers (dated by TCRdb to 2020 to 2022). Context from the whole study: Eight or nine donors provided sorted CD3+CD56+NKG2C+, CD3+CD56+NKG2C- and CD3+CD56-NKG2C+ T-cell subsets, whose TCR beta-chain repertoires were profiled. Among the eight sequenced donors, seven were HCMV-seropositive and one was HCMV-seronegative. Randomly selected healthy volunteers, three men and five women, were used as the eight sequenced donors. Sequencing of the libraries produced 2 x 150 bp reads on Illumina HiSeq 2000/2500, MiSeq or NextSeq.

The full study reports these points: Those dominant clonotypes were again the most abundant among CD3+CD56-NKG2C+ cells in a handful of donors, at about 28.3-60.1%. Whether the expanded NKG2C-expressing T cell clones were specific for HCMV antigens was left unclear. In about six donors, the dominant CD3+CD56+NKG2C+ clonotypes were found to rank among the top 10 CD8+ clonotypes and to make up about 1.0-7.5% of CD8+ T cells.

The receptor chain draws on TRBV15 and TRBJ1-2; TCRdb names TRBD1, which stays unverified in the absence of DNA. Sequenced input: blood T cells: a sorted CD56 or NKG2C T cell subset, CD4+ or CD8+ T cells, or bulk PBMC T cells (not recorded which). The source is a woman between 18 and 70 years old in good health. The CDR3 corresponds to CATSRTGTGDEKGYTF.